This T cell receptor beta chain was sequenced for a study of blood T cell repertoires in COVID-19. Looking at the study overall: PBMCs, B-cell-depleted T cells, or T cells provided the cDNA or gDNA that made up the material.

How the authors handled the data: How many nucleated cells were present was estimated from reference gene primer amplification. Data came from immunoSEQ multiplex PCR; TCRdb stores just in-frame clones and leaves some out. Clone size and the V and J calls come from that table; the DNA yielded D and trimming. The sample includes about 210,000 clones, approximately 83% of them seen just once. The CDR3 is 13 residues long. The V end lost 4 bases, the J end lost 6 bases, and 12 bases lay between the germline ends. The germline gives CDR1 LGHNA, CDR2 YNFKEQ. V gene TRBV4-2 combines with J gene TRBJ1-1; a weak D match, TRBD1 (5 bases). The sequence derives from a woman aged 40 to 50 with active or convalescent COVID-19. Sequencing used peripheral blood. The CDR3 nucleotides read TGTGCCAGCAGCCGTAAAGGGGAAGCTGAAGCTTTCTTT. It translates to CASSRKGEAEAFF.